This T cell receptor beta chain comes out of a study of cytomegalovirus exposure and HLA in healthy donors. Findings and caveats of the study: Previously analyzed data showed that most TCR beta V segments were productive at a frequency of about 87% or about 30%.

Per germline, CDR1 LGHNA and CDR2 YSLEER. This CDR3 has 16 residues. Trimming removed 4 bases from V and 0 bases from J; junction bases left unmatched: 6. 60 Vbeta and 13 Jbeta primers were used in PCR. The protocol was immunoSEQ multiplex PCR, while the TCRdb copy is restricted to in-frame clones and leaves out a portion. This sample's clone table lists 150,000 to 250,000 clones. As to this clone: Its antigen is unidentified.

The J gene is TRBJ2-1, the V gene TRBV4-3; 7 nucleotides match TRBD2. The sample taken for sequencing was PBMCs. This receptor was identified in a boy younger than 18 in good health and CMV-seronegative. The CDR3 here is CASSPLPGGSYNEQFF. In DNA form, the CDR3 reads TGCGCCAGCAGCCCTCTACCGGGGGGCTCCTACAATGAGCAGTTCTTC.